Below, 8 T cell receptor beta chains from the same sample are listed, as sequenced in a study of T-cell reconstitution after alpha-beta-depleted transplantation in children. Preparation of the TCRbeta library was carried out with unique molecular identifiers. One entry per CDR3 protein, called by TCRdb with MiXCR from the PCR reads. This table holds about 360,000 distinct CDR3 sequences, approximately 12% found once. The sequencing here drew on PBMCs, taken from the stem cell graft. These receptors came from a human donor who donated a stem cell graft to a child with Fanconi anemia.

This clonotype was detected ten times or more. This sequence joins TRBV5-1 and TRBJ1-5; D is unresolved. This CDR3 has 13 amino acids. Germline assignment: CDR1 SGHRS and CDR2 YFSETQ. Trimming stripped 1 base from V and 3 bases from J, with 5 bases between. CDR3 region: CASSLMPNQPQHF. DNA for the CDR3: TGCGCCAGCAGCTTGATGCCCAATCAGCCCCAGCATTTT.

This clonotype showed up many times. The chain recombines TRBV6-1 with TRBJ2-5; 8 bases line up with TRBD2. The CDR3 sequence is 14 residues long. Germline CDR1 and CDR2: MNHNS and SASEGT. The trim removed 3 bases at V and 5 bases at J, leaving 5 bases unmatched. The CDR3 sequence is CASSDGTSWETQYF. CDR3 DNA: TGTGCCAGCAGTGATGGGACTAGTTGGGAGACCCAGTACTTC.

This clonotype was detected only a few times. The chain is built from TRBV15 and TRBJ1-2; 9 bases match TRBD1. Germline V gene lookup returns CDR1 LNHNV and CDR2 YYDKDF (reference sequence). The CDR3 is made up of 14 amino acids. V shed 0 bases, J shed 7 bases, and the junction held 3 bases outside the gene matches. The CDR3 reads CATSRDDRGVGYTF. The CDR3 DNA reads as TGTGCCACCAGCAGAGATGACAGGGGGGTTGGCTACACCTTC.

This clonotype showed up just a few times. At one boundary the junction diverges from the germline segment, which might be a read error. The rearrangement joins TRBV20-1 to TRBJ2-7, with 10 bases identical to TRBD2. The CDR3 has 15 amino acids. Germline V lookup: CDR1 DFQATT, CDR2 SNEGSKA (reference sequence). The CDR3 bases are TGCTGTGCTAGTCAACTAGCGGGGACACTTTACGAGCAGTACTTC. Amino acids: CCASQLAGTLYEQYF.

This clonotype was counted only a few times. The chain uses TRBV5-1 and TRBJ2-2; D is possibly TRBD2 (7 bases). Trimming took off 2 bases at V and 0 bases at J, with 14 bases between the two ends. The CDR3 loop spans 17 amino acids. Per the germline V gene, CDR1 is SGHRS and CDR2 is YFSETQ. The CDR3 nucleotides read TGCGCCAGCAGCTTTGGGGGGGGCCCTCCGAACACCGGGGAGCTGTTTTTT. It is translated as CASSFGGGPPNTGELFF.

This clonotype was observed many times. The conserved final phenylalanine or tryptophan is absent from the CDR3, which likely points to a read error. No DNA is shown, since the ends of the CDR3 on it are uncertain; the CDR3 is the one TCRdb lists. CDR3 amino acids: CASSLLGPQN. The chain couples TRBV27 to TRBJ1-2. The CDR3 is 10 amino acids long, termini counted. The germline V gene encodes CDR1 MNHEY and CDR2 SMNVEV (reference sequence).

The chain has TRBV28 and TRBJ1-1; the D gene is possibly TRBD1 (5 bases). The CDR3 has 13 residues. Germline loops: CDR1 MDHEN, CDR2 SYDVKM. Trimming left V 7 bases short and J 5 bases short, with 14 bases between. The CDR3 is CASMFQGETEAFF. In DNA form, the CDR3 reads TGTGCCAGCATGTTTCAGGGTGAGACTGAAGCTTTCTTT. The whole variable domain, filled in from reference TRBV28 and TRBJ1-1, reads DVKVTQSSRYLVKRTGEKVFLECVQDMDHENMFWYRQDPGLGLRLIYFSYDVKMKEKGDIPEGYSVSREKKERFSLILESASTNQTSMYLCASMFQGETEAFFGQGTRLTVV.

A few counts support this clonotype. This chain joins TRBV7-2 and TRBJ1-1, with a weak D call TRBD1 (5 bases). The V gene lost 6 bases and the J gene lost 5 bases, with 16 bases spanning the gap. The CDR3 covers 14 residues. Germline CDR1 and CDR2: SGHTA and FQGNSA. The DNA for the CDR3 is TGTGCCAGCAGACCCGCCGGGGGAGGGACTGAAGCTTTCTTT. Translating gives CASRPAGGGTEAFF.